These 21 T cell receptor beta chains share one sample of origin, sequenced in a study of shared clonotypes between healthy human individuals. TCRdb's copy holds only in-frame clones and misses some; the assay was immunoSEQ multiplex PCR. This table has over 2 million clones, around 95% appearing once. The specimen was naive CD4+ T cells sorted from blood. The subset denotes: CD45RA+ positively selected. The receptors derive from a man aged 18 to 30 in good health.

This chain joins TRBV11-2 and TRBJ1-3; D gene unclear. The germline V gene has CDR1 SGHAT and CDR2 FQNNGV. There are 15 residues in the CDR3. Trimming left V 2 bases short and J 3 bases short, with 11 bases between. Written as DNA, the CDR3 is TGTGCCAGCAGCTTAATGATGGGTGGTGGAAACACCATATATTTT. Its translation is CASSLMMGGGNTIYF.

The rearrangement uses TRBV6-1 and TRBJ1-5; 9 nucleotides agree with TRBD1. The germline CDR1 and CDR2 sequences are MNHNS and SASEGT. CDR3 length: 15 amino acids. The trim removed 6 bases at V and 5 bases at J, leaving 8 bases unmatched. The CDR3 sequence: CASRDSGTGYQPQHF. As DNA, the CDR3 is TGTGCCAGCAGGGATTCCGGGACAGGGTATCAGCCCCAGCATTTT.

The genes are TRBV25-1 and TRBJ1-4; possible D gene TRBD1, 5 bases. CDR3 length: 14 residues. The V and J ends lost 6 bases and 5 bases respectively, with 13 bases between them. Looked up from germline, CDR1 is MGHDK and CDR2 is SYGVNS. For the CDR3, the DNA is TGTGCCAGCAGAGACGGGACGGGGAATGAAAAACTGTTTTTT. Its protein is CASRDGTGNEKLFF.

This chain uses TRBV11-2 with TRBJ2-1; 7 bases fit TRBD2. Germline lookup yields CDR1 SGHAT and CDR2 FQNNGV. V lost 1 base and J lost 0; bases outside the gene matches: 3. The CDR3 has 16 residues. The CDR3 region has the DNA TGTGCCAGCAGCTTAGTCCGCGGGGGCTCCTACAATGAGCAGTTCTTC. Its protein product is CASSLVRGGSYNEQFF.

This chain links TRBV28 with TRBJ2-2; possible D gene TRBD1, 5 bases. The CDR3 length is 15 residues. The germline V gene encodes CDR1 MDHEN and CDR2 SYDVKM. V lost 3 bases to trimming and J lost 5 bases, with 13 bases between them. The CDR3, as DNA: TGTGCCAGCAGTTTCATGGGGCGCCTAACCGGGGAGCTGTTTTTT. Protein sequence: CASSFMGRLTGELFF.

The chain has TRBV9 and TRBJ1-2; 10 bases are a match to TRBD1. The CDR3 sequence is 13 residues long. The V and J ends lost 4 bases and 7 bases, in that order; junction bases with no gene match: 4. Germline V lookup: CDR1 SGDLS, CDR2 YYNGEE. CDR3 residues: CASSPGTGVGYTF. Here the CDR3 DNA reads TGTGCCAGCAGCCCCGGGACAGGGGTTGGCTACACCTTC.

The chain has TRBV4-3 and TRBJ2-1; TRBD1 might be the D (5 bases). In germline, CDR1 is LGHNA, CDR2 YSLEER. This CDR3 spans 14 amino acids. V lost 0 bases to trimming and J lost 5 bases, with 8 bases between them. The CDR3 loop is CASSQERGDNEQFF. CDR3 DNA sequence: TGCGCCAGCAGCCAAGAAAGGGGCGACAATGAGCAGTTCTTC.

The DNA for the CDR3 is TGTGCCAGCAGATCGGGACAGGGGGCATCGAACACCGGGGAGCTGTTTTTT. Translated: CASRSGQGASNTGELFF. This chain joins TRBV28 and TRBJ2-2, with 12 bases identical to TRBD1. This CDR3 comprises 17 residues. The ends lost 6 bases at V and 0 bases at J; junction bases unmatched: 5. CDR1 and CDR2 from the germline V gene are MDHEN and SYDVKM.

The V call is TRBV6-1, the J call TRBJ1-5, with 7 bases that match TRBD1. The CDR3 length is 13 residues. V lost 7 bases to trimming and J lost 3 bases; unmatched junction nucleotides: 3. Germline values: CDR1 MNHNS, CDR2 SASEGT. As DNA, the CDR3 is TGTGCCAGCACCGGGACAGCCAATCAGCCCCAGCATTTT. This encodes CASTGTANQPQHF.

The chain has TRBV19 and TRBJ2-3; 13 bases map to TRBD2. The germline V gene encodes CDR1 LNHDA and CDR2 SQIVND (reference sequence). V was clipped by 7 bases and J by 4 bases; unmatched bases: 11. The CDR3 spans 17 residues. Here the CDR3 reads CASTRTSGGGVADTQYF. CDR3 coding DNA: TGTGCCAGTACCAGGACTAGCGGGGGAGGAGTAGCAGATACGCAGTATTTT.

This clone occurred once. This chain uses TRBV7-3 with TRBJ2-2, with D tentatively TRBD2 (5 bases). Germline CDR1 reads SGHTA; CDR2 reads FQGTGA. Trimming removed 4 bases at V and 4 bases at J, with 7 bases between. The CDR3 length is 13 residues. CDR3 nucleotide sequence: TGTGCCAGCAGCTCGGGGAGCACCGGGGAGCTGTTTTTT. It is translated as CASSSGSTGELFF. Full variable domain (remainder filled in from reference TRBV7-3 and TRBJ2-2): GAGVSQTPSNKVTEKGKYVELRCDPISGHTALYWYRQSLGQGPEFLIYFQGTGAADDSGLPNDRFFAVRPEGSVSTLKIQRTERGDSAVYLCASSSGSTGELFFGEGSRLTVL.

This chain joins TRBV10-1 and TRBJ2-2; no definite D call. The length of the CDR3 is 14 residues. From germline, CDR1 is WNHNN and CDR2 SYGVQD (reference sequence). Trimming removed 6 bases at V and 0 bases at J, with 8 bases between. The CDR3 DNA sequence: TGCGCCAGCAGCCCAGGTTCGAACACCGGGGAGCTGTTTTTT. Encoded protein: CASSPGSNTGELFF.

The rearrangement joins TRBV5-6 to TRBJ2-1; TRBD1 is a possible D gene (7 bases). CDR3 size: 15 residues. CDR1 SGHDT and CDR2 YYEEEE come from the germline V gene. Trimming cost V 2 bases and J 3 bases, with 12 bases left between them. CDR3 sequence: CASSFRGVGYNEQFF. The DNA for the CDR3 is TGTGCCAGCAGCTTCAGGGGGGTAGGCTACAATGAGCAGTTCTTC. The full variable domain, completed using reference TRBV5-6 and TRBJ2-1, is DAGVTQSPTHLIKTRGQQVTLRCSPKSGHDTVSWYQQALGQGPQFIFQYYEEEERQRGNFPDRFSGHQFPNYSSELNVNALLLGDSALYLCASSFRGVGYNEQFFGPGTRLTVL.

The rearrangement links TRBV5-5 to TRBJ1-2, with D tentatively TRBD1 (6 bases). The CDR3 consists of 16 residues. Germline V gives CDR1 SGHKS, CDR2 YYEKEE (reference sequence). The ends were cut back, 0 bases at V and 4 bases at J, with 16 bases in the middle. Here the CDR3 DNA reads TGTGCCAGCAGCTTGGAGCCCACAGGGACCGCCTATGGCTACACCTTC. Translation: CASSLEPTGTAYGYTF.

As concerns this clone: This specimen includes other DNA sequences encoding the same CDR3. The rearrangement joins TRBV5-1 to TRBJ2-3; 11 bases map to TRBD2. This CDR3 has 15 residues. Germline-derived CDR1 and CDR2 are SGHRS and YFSETQ. V dropped 3 bases and J dropped 4; count of bases not matched to a gene: 4. CDR3 in DNA: TGCGCCAGCAGCTCCGTAGCGGGAGGGCCAGATACGCAGTATTTT. Translated: CASSSVAGGPDTQYF.

The rearrangement joins TRBV9 to TRBJ2-3; D not certain. Trimming shortened V by 0 bases and J by 6 bases, and 17 bases separated the two germline ends. The CDR3 runs 16 residues. Germline V gene lookup returns CDR1 SGDLS and CDR2 YYNGEE. The CDR3: CASSVDFRNWADTQYF. The CDR3 DNA sequence: TGTGCCAGCAGCGTAGATTTTAGGAACTGGGCGGATACGCAGTATTTT.

The genes are TRBV29-1 and TRBJ2-2; D gene ambiguous. Trimming took off 2 bases at V and 5 bases at J, with 6 bases between the two ends. Germline V gives CDR1 SQVTM, CDR2 ANQGSEA. The CDR3 is 12 amino acids. The CDR3 reads CSVERSTGELFF. DNA for the CDR3: TGCAGCGTTGAAAGGAGTACCGGGGAGCTGTTTTTT.

This clone appeared a single time. The chain uses TRBV18 and TRBJ2-3; TRBD1 is a possible D gene (6 bases). This CDR3 contains 17 residues. Trimming took off 3 bases at V and 3 bases at J, with 19 bases between the two ends. CDR1 and CDR2 from the germline V gene are KGHSH and LQKENI. In DNA, the CDR3 is TGTGCCAGCTCACCGTCCGGCAGGGGTTGGGAAACAGATACGCAGTATTTT. Its protein is CASSPSGRGWETDTQYF.

The chain carries TRBV9 and TRBJ1-2, with 9 bases matching TRBD1. Germline V gives CDR1 SGDLS, CDR2 YYNGEE. Germline trimming cut 0 bases from V and 8 bases from J; bases unmatched to any gene: 5. This CDR3 spans 14 amino acids. The CDR3 region is CASSVGGQGMGYTF. CDR3 in DNA: TGTGCCAGCAGCGTAGGTGGACAGGGGATGGGCTACACCTTC.

This chain links TRBV5-1 with TRBJ2-3, with TRBD2 as a possible D gene (6 bases). The CDR3 sequence is 11 residues long. Looked up from germline, CDR1 is SGHRS and CDR2 is YFSETQ. V gave up 5 bases and J gave up 11 bases, with 12 bases separating them. In DNA, the CDR3 is TGCGCCAGCAGACGGGACTTACTGCAGTATTTT. Protein product: CASRRDLLQYF.

The chain recombines TRBV27 with TRBJ2-7; 9 bases line up with TRBD1. The CDR3 has 13 residues. CDR1 MNHEY and CDR2 SMNVEV come from the germline V gene (reference sequence). V lost 5 bases to trimming and J lost 6 bases; unmatched junction nucleotides: 5. Here the CDR3 DNA reads TGTGCCAGCAGTCGGACAGGGGTCGTCGAGCAGTACTTC. It is translated as CASSRTGVVEQYF.